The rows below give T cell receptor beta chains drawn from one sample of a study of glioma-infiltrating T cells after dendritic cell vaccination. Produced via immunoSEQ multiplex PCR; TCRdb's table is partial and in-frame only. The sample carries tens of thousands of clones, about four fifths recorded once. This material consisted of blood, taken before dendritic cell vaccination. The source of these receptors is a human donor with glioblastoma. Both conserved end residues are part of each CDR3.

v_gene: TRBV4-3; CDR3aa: CASSQDSSQGTNEKLFF
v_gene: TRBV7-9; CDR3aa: CASSLGGLGQPQHF
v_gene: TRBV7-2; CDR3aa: CASSFPTRGHKTQYF
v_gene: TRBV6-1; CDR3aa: CASIPAGAYTQYF
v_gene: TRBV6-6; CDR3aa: CASTTGRTTNEKLFF
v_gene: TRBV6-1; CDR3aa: CASTSGVVNTEAFF
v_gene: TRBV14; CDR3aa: CASSFRDISTDTQYF
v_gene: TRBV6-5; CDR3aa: CASSKGTDNSPLHF
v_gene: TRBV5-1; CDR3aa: CASRRAFSDTEAFF
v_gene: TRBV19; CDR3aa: CASSIRDRASYGYTF
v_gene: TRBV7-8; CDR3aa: CASSLIESDMFRTAEAFF
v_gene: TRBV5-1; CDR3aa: CASSLSREGEKLFF
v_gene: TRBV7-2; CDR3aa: CASSPPGTVNTEAFF
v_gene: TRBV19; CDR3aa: CASSIMGGVGSPLHF
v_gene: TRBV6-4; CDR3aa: CASSGATRRTIYEQYF
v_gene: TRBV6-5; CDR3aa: CASSSGQGAYEQYF
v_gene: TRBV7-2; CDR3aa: CASSPNLTPSYEQYF
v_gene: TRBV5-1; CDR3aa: CASSFDMTGSNTGELFF
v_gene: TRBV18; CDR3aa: CASSPSRENTIYF
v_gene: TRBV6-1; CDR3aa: CASSTGGARGYTF
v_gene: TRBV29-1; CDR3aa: CSVEIGGVGDGQYF
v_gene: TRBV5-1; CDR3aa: CASLPVPVSDYGYTF
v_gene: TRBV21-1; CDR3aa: CASSKALGAGGVSSSPLHF
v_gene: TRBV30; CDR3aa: CAWRRRGGQIEQFF
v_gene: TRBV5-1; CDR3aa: CASSLSNPGQETQYF
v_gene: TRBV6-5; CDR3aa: CASSYLAARDEGYTF
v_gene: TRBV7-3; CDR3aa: CASSKERGRGSYNEQFF
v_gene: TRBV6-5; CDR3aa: CASSYEHLNSPLHF
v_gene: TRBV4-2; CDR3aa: CASSQHRAGNTIYF
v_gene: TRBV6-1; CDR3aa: CASRRGLEGSYEQYF
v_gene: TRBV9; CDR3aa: CASSDSYSGANVLTF
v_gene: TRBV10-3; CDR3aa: CAIRMDRDTEAFF
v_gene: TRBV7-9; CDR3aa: CASSATGDYGYTF
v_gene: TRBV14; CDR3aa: CASSQFLGGNYGYTF
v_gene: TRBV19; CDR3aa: CASSIAGAYGYTF
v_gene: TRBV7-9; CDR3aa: CASSLGGGFNEQFF
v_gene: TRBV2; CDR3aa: CASSRTQGAGQPQHF
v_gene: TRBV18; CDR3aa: CASSPTGGGPYTQYF
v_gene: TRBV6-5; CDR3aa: CASSYNPQGSGNTIYF
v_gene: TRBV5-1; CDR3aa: CASSLSGQLYNEQFF